Included here is one T cell receptor (beta chain) sequence, with context. Antigen unknown. The CDR3 has 16 residues. Germline V gene lookup returns CDR1 SGHRS and CDR2 YFSETQ. V dropped 5 bases and J dropped 8; count of bases not matched to a gene: 13. This entry comes from a study of T-cell memory formation after mild COVID-19. The overall study: TCR clusters were mostly confined to one donor each.

Constant-segment primers and 5'RACE yielded cDNA libraries for TCR alpha and TCR beta, each carrying sample barcodes and UMIs. TCRdb ran MiXCR on the 5' RACE reads and lists one entry per CDR3 protein. This table has 470,000 or so distinct CDR3 sequences, 18% appearing once. General study findings and limits: Certain responding clones were present in pre-infection memory, suggesting participation of cross-reactive memory. A second wave expanding day 15 to 37 was CD4+-biased; contracting clones were balanced.

The source is a man between 18 and 35 years old who had mild COVID-19 (a few samples of this study predate the infection). Cell type and time point are not known. The chain joins TRBV5-1 to TRBJ1-6, with 7 positions matching TRBD1. Sequenced sample: PBMCs or a T cell subset sorted from them (not recorded which). The CDR3, as DNA: TGCGCCAGCAGTATACAGGGGATAGGGGTGGATTCACCCCTCCACTTT. This translates into CASSIQGIGVDSPLHF.